This is a list of T cell receptor beta chains from one sample in a study of cytomegalovirus exposure and HLA in healthy donors. Generated by immunoSEQ multiplex PCR, the TCRdb table keeps only in-frame clones and is missing some. This listing includes some 55,000 clones. Sequences were obtained from PBMCs. These receptors came from a woman aged 40 to 50 in good health and CMV-seronegative. CDR3s include the opening cysteine and the closing phenylalanine or tryptophan. A D gene is named only where the DNA matches it firmly.

d_gene	v_gene	j_gene	CDR3aa	CDR3nt
TRBD2	TRBV6-1	TRBJ2-2	CASPSGGANTGELFF	TGTGCCAGCCCAAGCGGGGGGGCCAACACCGGGGAGCTGTTTTTT
TRBD1	TRBV9	TRBJ1-1	CASSVGEGQGAGRNTEAFF	TGTGCCAGCAGCGTAGGCGAGGGGCAGGGGGCGGGCAGGAACACTGAAGCTTTCTTT
TRBD1	TRBV15	TRBJ1-3	CATSGGQVGSTGNTIYF	TGTGCCACCAGCGGCGGACAGGTTGGCTCCACTGGAAACACCATATATTTT
-	TRBV11-3	TRBJ2-7	CASSPTSPTNYEQYF	TGTGCCAGCAGCCCCACTAGCCCTACTAACTACGAGCAGTACTTC
-	TRBV15	TRBJ2-5	CATSSAAGAGETQYF	TGTGCCACCAGCAGTGCTGCGGGGGCGGGAGAGACCCAGTACTTC
-	TRBV9	TRBJ1-2	CASSVGWGGVLSGYTF	TGTGCCAGCAGCGTAGGGTGGGGAGGAGTTCTAAGTGGCTACACCTTC
TRBD1	TRBV7-2	TRBJ2-1	CASSLEVGQGVSNEQFF	TGTGCCAGCAGCTTAGAAGTTGGGCAGGGGGTGAGTAATGAGCAGTTCTTC
-	TRBV4-2	TRBJ1-6	CASSQVPGLNSPLHF	TGTGCCAGCAGCCAAGTGCCGGGTCTTAATTCACCCCTCCACTTT
-	TRBV19	TRBJ1-1	CASSISRNTEAFF	TGTGCCAGTAGTATTTCCAGGAACACTGAAGCTTTCTTT
-	TRBV25-1	TRBJ1-1	CASTRSQGNTEAFF	TGTGCCAGCACCAGAAGCCAGGGGAACACTGAAGCTTTCTTT